The 4 T cell receptor beta chains below come from one sample, sequenced in a study of cytomegalovirus exposure and HLA in healthy donors. Researchers ran the PCR with 60 Vbeta and 13 Jbeta primers. Clones were read by immunoSEQ multiplex PCR, and TCRdb kept only the in-frame ones, dropping some. The sample consists of roughly 110,000 clones, about 74% of them appearing once. Material: PBMCs. The receptors originated from a middle-aged woman in good health and CMV-seropositive.

The gene calls are TRBV5-1 and TRBJ2-3; no clear D gene. In germline, CDR1 is SGHRS, CDR2 YFSETQ. V was cut by 0 bases and J by 6 bases, with 8 bases left in between. This CDR3 is 13 amino acids long. The CDR3 here is CASSLASGDTQYF. The CDR3 DNA follows: TGCGCCAGCAGCTTGGCCTCCGGGGATACGCAGTATTTT.

The chain couples TRBV25-1 to TRBJ2-2; D perhaps matches TRBD1 (6 bases). Germline CDR1 reads MGHDK; CDR2 reads SYGVNS. V lost 1 base and J 3 bases, leaving 6 bases between the germline ends. The CDR3 is made up of 14 amino acids. The CDR3 is CASSESGDTGELFF. Here the CDR3 DNA reads TGTGCCAGCAGTGAATCAGGGGACACCGGGGAGCTGTTTTTT.

The rearrangement uses TRBV4-2 and TRBJ1-1; D is unresolved. Trimming stripped 2 bases from V and 3 bases from J, with 13 bases between. Germline V gene data show CDR1 as LGHNA and CDR2 as YNFKEQ. The CDR3 length is 15 residues. The CDR3 here is CASSQTVTRDTEAFF. The CDR3 DNA sequence: TGTGCCAGCAGCCAAACAGTGACCCGAGACACTGAAGCTTTCTTT.

This clone was seen a handful of times. The rearrangement uses TRBV7-2 and TRBJ2-1, with 11 bases identical to TRBD2. This CDR3 is built from 17 residues. CDR1 and CDR2 (germline): SGHTA, FQGNSA. V trimming: 2 bases; J trimming: 7 bases; junction bases outside the gene matches: 10. The CDR3 DNA is TGTGCCAGCAGCTTAAACCCCACTAGCGGGGGAAGGAATGAGCAGTTCTTC. It yields the protein CASSLNPTSGGRNEQFF.